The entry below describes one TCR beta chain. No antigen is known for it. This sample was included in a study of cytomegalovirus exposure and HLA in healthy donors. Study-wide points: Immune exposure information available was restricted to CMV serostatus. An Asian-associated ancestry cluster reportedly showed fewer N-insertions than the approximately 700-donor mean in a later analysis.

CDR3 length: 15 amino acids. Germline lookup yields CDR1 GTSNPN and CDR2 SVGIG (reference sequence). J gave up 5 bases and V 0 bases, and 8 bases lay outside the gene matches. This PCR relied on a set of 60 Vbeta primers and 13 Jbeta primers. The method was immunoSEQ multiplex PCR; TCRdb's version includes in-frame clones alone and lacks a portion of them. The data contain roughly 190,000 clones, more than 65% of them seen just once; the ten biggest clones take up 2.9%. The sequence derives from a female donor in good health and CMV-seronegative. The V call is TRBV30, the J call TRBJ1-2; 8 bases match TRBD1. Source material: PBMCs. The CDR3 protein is CAWSVGGQGRYGYTF. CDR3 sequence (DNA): TGTGCCTGGAGTGTTGGTGGACAGGGACGTTATGGCTACACCTTC.